This is a list of T cell receptor beta chains from one sample in a study of blood T cell repertoires in COVID-19. This table comes from immunoSEQ multiplex PCR, and its TCRdb copy is limited to in-frame clones, with some not included. Here the sample spans approximately 41,000 clones, more than 75% being singletons. Sequenced: peripheral blood. Every receptor here comes from a human donor in a cohort sampled during active COVID-19. Both conserved end residues are part of each CDR3. Each record gives: D gene, V gene, J gene, clone size, CDR3 DNA, CDR3 protein. A D gene is named only where the DNA matches it firmly. Where a row states a size, it is once, few, many or the class of an expanded clone; other rows omit it.

>TRBD1|TRBV7-9|TRBJ1-4|.
TGTGCCAGCAGCCCGACAGGGGAAGTCGGGAATGAAAAACTGTTTTTT
CASSPTGEVGNEKLFF
>.|TRBV19|TRBJ1-1|.
TGTGCCAGTAGTATTACCCCAGGGTTGAACACTGAAGCTTTCTTT
CASSITPGLNTEAFF
>.|TRBV11-3|TRBJ2-6|.
TGTGCCAGCAGCTTAGTATCTGGGGCCAACGTCCTGACTTTC
CASSLVSGANVLTF
>TRBD1|TRBV7-2|TRBJ1-2|once
TGTGCCAGCAGCCCCGCGACAGGGGTTGGCTACACCTTC
CASSPATGVGYTF
>.|TRBV28|TRBJ1-2|.
TGTGCCAGCAGTTCGTACAGAGGGTGGAACTATGGCTACACCTTC
CASSSYRGWNYGYTF
>TRBD1|TRBV6-6|TRBJ2-7|.
TGTGCCAGCAGTGCGGGACAGGTCTACGAGCAGTACTTC
CASSAGQVYEQYF
>TRBD1|TRBV3-1/TRBV3-2|TRBJ1-2|once
TGTGCCAGCAGCCAAGTATACCCTGGGACAGGGAACTATGGCTACACCTTC
CASSQVYPGTGNYGYTF
>TRBD2|TRBV3-1/TRBV3-2|TRBJ2-7|.
TGTGCCAGCAGCCAAGTAGCGGGAATAGCCTACGAGCAGTACTTC
CASSQVAGIAYEQYF
>TRBD1|TRBV9|TRBJ1-4|.
TGTGCCAGCAGCGTGGGGACAGGGGGGAATGAAAAACTGTTTTTT
CASSVGTGGNEKLFF
>.|TRBV6-5|TRBJ2-5|.
TGTGCCAGCAGCTTACAGGGTGTGGAAGAGACCCAGTACTTC
CASSLQGVEETQYF
>.|TRBV24-1|TRBJ2-6|.
TGTGCCACCAGTGGTCACTCTGGGGCCAACGTCCTGACTTTC
CATSGHSGANVLTF
>.|TRBV28|TRBJ2-2|.
TGTGCCAGCACCGTGGGGGGACCGGGGACCGGGGAGCTGTTTTTT
CASTVGGPGTGELFF